These 6 T cell receptor beta chains came from one sample sequenced in a study of T cells expressing NK-cell markers. From its re-call of the 5' RACE reads, TCRdb lists each CDR3 protein once, without DNA. The table gives about 430,000 distinct CDR3 sequences; the top ten clones make up over 1.1% of it. Sequencing was done on a sample of blood T cells: a sorted CD56 or NKG2C T cell subset, CD4+ or CD8+ T cells, or bulk PBMC T cells (not recorded which). The receptors here all came from a woman in her forties or fifties in good health.

The chain couples TRBV3-1 to TRBJ2-3. The CDR3 length is 13 residues. CDR1 is LGHDT and CDR2 is YNNKEL in the germline V gene (reference sequence). This chain's CDR3 is CASSPRETDTQYF.

V and J are TRBV12-5 and TRBJ2-3. Germline V gives CDR1 LGHNT, CDR2 FRNRAP. This CDR3 comprises 14 residues. The chain's CDR3 is CASGLDVTTDTQYF.

The chain uses TRBV7-8 and TRBJ2-5; TCRdb gives TRBD2 as the D gene, but with no DNA this cannot be confirmed. This CDR3 has 16 amino acids. Per germline, CDR1 SGHVS and CDR2 FQNEAQ. The CDR3 spells CASGPPGLAGGETQYF.

The rearrangement uses TRBV6-5 and TRBJ2-2; TCRdb picks TRBD1, but there is no DNA to check that call. This CDR3 is 16 amino acids long. Germline V gene data show CDR1 as MNHEY and CDR2 as SVGAGI. The CDR3: CASSWAQGSYTGELFF.

The chain is built from TRBV9 and TRBJ2-5; TCRdb returns TRBD2, unconfirmable since there is no DNA. The CDR3 totals 17 residues. Germline values: CDR1 SGDLS, CDR2 YYNGEE. The CDR3 region is CASSVDLTGGAKETQYF.

CDR3 residues: CASSVAGKNTEAFF. The chain has TRBV9 and TRBJ1-1; with no DNA, the TCRdb D assignment of TRBD1 cannot be verified. The CDR3 length is 14 residues. CDR1 and CDR2 from the germline V gene are SGDLS and YYNGEE.